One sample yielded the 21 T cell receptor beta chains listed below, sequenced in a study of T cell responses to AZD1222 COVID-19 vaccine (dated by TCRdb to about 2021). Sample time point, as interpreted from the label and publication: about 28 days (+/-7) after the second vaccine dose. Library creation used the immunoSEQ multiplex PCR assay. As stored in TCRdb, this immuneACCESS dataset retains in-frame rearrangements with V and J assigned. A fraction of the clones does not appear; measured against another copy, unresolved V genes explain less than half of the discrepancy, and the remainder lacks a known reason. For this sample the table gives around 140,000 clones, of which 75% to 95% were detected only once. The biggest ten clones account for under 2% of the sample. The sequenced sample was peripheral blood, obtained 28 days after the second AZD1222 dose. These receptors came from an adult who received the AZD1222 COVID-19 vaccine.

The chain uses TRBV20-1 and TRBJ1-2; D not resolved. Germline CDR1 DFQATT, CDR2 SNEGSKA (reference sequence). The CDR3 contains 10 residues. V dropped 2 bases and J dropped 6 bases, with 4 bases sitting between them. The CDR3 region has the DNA TGCAGTGCTAGACATGATGGCTACACCTTC. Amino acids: CSARHDGYTF.

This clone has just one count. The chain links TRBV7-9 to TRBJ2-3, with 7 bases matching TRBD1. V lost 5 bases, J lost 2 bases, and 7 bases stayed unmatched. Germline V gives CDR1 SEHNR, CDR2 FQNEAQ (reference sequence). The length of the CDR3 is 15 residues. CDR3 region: CASSLRGTATDTQYF. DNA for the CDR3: TGTGCCAGCAGCCTCCGTGGGACAGCCACAGATACGCAGTATTTT.

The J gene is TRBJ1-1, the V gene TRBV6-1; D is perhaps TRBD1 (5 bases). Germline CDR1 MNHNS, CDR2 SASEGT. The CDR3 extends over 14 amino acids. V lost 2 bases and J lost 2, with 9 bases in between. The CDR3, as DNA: TGTGCCAGCAGTGAAAGGACAACAAACACTGAAGCTTTCTTT. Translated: CASSERTTNTEAFF.

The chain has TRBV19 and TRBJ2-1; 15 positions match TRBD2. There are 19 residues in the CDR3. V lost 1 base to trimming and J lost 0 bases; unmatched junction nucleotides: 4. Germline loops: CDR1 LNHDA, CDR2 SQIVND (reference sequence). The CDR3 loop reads CASSIGGLAGGPSYNEQFF. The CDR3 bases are TGTGCCAGTAGTATAGGTGGACTAGCGGGAGGGCCCTCCTACAATGAGCAGTTCTTC.

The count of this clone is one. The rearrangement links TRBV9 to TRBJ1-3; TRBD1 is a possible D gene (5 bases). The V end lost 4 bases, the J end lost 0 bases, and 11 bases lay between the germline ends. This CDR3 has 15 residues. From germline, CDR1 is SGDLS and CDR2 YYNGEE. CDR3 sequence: CASSSRALSGNTIYF. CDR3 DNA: TGTGCCAGCAGCTCCAGGGCCCTCTCTGGAAACACCATATATTTT. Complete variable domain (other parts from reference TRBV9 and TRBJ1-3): DSGVTQTPKHLITATGQRVTLRCSPRSGDLSVYWYQQSLDQGLQFLIQYYNGEERAKGNILERFSAQQFPDLHSELNLSSLELGDSALYFCASSSRALSGNTIYFGEGSWLTVV.

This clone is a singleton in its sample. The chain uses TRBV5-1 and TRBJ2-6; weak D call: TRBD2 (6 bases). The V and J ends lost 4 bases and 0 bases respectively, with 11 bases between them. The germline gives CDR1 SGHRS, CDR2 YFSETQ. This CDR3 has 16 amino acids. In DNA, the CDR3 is TGCGCCAGCAGCCTGGGACTGCGCTCTGGGGCCAACGTCCTGACTTTC. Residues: CASSLGLRSGANVLTF.

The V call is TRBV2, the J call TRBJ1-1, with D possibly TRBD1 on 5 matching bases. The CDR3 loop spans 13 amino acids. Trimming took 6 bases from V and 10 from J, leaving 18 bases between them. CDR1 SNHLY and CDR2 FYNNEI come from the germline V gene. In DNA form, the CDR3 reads TGTGCCAGCAGATTGGGGGTCGAGGTAGGAGCTTTCTTT. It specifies CASRLGVEVGAFF.

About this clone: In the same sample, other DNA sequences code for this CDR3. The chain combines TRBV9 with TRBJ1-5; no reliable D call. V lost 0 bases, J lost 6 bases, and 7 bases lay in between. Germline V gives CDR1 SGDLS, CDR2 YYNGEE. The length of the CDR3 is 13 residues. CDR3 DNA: TGTGCCAGCAGCGTAGGGGGAAGTCAGCCCCAGCATTTT. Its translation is CASSVGGSQPQHF.

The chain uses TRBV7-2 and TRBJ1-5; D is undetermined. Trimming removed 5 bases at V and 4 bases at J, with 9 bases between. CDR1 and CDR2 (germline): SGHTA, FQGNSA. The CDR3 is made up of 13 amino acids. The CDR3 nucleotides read TGTGCCAGCAGCGTTTCCCTTAATCAGCCCCAGCATTTT. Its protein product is CASSVSLNQPQHF.

CDR3 sequence: CASSLGTTGELFF. The CDR3 DNA follows: TGTGCCAGCAGCCTCGGGACCACCGGGGAGCTGTTTTTT. The chain links TRBV3-1 (or the pseudogene TRBV3-2) to TRBJ2-2; D tentatively fits TRBD1 or TRBD2 (5 bases each). Trimming removed 4 bases at V and 4 bases at J, with 7 bases between. Germline CDR1 and CDR2: LGHDT and YNNKEL (reference sequence). The CDR3 is made up of 13 amino acids.

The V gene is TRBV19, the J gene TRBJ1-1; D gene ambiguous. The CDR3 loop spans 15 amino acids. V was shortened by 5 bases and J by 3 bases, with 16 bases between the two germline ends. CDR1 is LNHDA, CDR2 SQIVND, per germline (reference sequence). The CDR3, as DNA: TGTGCCAGTAGTCGCCGGGATCTTGGGGACACTGAAGCTTTCTTT. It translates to CASSRRDLGDTEAFF.

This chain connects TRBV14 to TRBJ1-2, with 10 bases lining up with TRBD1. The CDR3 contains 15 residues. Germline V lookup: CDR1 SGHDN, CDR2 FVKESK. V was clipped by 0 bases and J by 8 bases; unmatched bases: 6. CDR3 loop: CASSQEPGQGVGYTF. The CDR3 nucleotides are TGTGCCAGCAGCCAAGAGCCCGGACAGGGGGTAGGCTACACCTTC.

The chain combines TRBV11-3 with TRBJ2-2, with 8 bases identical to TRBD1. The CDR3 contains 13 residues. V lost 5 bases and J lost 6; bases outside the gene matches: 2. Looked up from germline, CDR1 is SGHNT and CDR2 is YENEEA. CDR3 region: CASSPRGPGELFF. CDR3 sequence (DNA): TGTGCCAGCAGCCCCAGGGGGCCCGGGGAGCTGTTTTTT.

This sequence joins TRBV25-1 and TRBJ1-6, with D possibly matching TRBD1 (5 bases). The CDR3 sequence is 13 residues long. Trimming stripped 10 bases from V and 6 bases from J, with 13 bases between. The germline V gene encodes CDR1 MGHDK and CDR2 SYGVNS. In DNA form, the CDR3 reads TGTGCCACACAAGGGACGTTTAATTCACCCCTCCACTTT. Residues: CATQGTFNSPLHF.

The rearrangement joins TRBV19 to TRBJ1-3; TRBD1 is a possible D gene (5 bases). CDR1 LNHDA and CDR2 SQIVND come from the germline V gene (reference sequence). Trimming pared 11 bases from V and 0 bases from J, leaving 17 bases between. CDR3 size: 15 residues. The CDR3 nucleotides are TGTGCCTCCTCCTCGGGACCGAGCTCTGGAAACACCATATATTTT. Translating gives CASSSGPSSGNTIYF.

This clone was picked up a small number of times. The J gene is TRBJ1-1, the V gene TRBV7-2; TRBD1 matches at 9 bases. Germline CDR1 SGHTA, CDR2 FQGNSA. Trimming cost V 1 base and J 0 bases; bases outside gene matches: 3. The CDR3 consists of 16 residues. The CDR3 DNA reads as TGTGCCAGCAGCTTAGGACAGGGGGAGGTGAACACTGAAGCTTTCTTT. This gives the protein CASSLGQGEVNTEAFF.

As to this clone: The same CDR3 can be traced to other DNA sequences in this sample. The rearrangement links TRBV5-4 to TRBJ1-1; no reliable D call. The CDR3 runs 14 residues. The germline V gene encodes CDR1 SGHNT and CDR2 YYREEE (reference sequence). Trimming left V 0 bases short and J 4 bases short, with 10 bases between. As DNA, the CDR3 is TGTGCCAGCAGCTTGGGGGGTGGTTCCACTGAAGCTTTCTTT. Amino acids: CASSLGGGSTEAFF. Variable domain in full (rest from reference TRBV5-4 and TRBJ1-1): ETGVTQSPTHLIKTRGQQVTLRCSSQSGHNTVSWYQQALGQGPQFIFQYYREEENGRGNFPPRFSGLQFPNYSSELNVNALELDDSALYLCASSLGGGSTEAFFGQGTRLTVV.

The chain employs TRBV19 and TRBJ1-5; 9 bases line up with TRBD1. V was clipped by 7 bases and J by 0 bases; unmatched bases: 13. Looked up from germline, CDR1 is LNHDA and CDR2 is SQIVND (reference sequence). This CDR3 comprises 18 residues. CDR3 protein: CASTSPLGQGYSNQPQHF. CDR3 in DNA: TGTGCCAGTACCTCCCCGCTGGGACAGGGATATAGCAATCAGCCCCAGCATTTT.

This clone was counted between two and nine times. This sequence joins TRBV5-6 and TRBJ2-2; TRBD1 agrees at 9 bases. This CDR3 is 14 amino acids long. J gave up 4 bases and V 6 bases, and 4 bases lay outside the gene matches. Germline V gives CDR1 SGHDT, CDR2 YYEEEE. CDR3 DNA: TGTGCCAGCATCGAGACAGGGGGCACCGGGGAGCTGTTTTTT. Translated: CASIETGGTGELFF.

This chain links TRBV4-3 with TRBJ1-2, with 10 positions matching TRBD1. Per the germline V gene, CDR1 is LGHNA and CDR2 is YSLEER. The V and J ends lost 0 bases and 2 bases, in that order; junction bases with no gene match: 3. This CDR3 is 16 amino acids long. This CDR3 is CASSQERDRGNYGYTF. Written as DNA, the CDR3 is TGCGCCAGCAGCCAAGAGAGGGACAGGGGAAACTATGGCTACACCTTC.

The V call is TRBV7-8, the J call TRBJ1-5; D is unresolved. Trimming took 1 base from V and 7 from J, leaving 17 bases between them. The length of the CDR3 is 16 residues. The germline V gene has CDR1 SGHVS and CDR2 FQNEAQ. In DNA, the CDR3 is TGTGCCAGCAGCTTAGGGGCCGGACGGGGAGAGCAGCCCCAGCATTTT. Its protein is CASSLGAGRGEQPQHF.